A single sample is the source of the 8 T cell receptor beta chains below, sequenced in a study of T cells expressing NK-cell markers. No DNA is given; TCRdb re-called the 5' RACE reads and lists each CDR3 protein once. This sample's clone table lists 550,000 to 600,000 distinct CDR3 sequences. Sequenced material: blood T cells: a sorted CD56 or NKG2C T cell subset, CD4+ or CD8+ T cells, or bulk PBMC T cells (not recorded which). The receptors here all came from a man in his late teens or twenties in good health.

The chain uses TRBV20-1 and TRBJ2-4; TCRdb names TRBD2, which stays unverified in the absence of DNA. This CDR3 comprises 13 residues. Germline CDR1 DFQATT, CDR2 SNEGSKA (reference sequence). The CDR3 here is CSASDSGVNIQYF.

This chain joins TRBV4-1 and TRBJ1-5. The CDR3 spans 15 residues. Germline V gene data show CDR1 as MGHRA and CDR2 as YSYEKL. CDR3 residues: CASSQVETSNQPQHF.

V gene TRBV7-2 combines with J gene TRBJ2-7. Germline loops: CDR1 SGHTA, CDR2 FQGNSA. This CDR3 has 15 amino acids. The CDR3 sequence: CASSLAVGASYEQYF.

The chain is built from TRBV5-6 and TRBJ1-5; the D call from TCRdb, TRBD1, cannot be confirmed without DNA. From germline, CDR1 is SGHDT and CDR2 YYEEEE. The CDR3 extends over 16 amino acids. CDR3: CASSLRGAGQNQPQHF.

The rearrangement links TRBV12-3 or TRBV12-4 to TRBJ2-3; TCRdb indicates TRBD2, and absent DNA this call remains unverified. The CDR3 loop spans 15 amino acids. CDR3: CASSLARGGADTQYF.

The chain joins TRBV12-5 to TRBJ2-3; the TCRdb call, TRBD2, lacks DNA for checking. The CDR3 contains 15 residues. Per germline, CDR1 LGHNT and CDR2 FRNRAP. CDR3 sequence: CASGPRDFPADTQYF.

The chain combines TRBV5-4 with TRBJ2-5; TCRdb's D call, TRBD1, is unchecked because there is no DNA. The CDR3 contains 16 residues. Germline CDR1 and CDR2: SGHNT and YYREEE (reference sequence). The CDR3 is CASSRTARTAQETQYF. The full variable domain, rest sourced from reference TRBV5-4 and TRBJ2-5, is ETGVTQSPTHLIKTRGQQVTLRCSSQSGHNTVSWYQQALGQGPQFIFQYYREEENGRGNFPPRFSGLQFPNYSSELNVNALELDDSALYLCASSRTARTAQETQYFGPGTRLLVL.

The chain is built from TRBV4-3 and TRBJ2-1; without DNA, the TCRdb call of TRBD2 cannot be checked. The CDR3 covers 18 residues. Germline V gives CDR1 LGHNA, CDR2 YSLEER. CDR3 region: CASSQGEWSRGPYNEQFF.